This entry lists 2 T cell receptor beta chains sequenced from one sample in a study of T cell repertoires in cytomegalovirus infection. TCRdb reanalysed the reads using MiXCR and keeps one entry per CDR3 protein. This sample has hundreds of thousands of distinct CDR3 sequences, with around 30% found just once. Their target antigens are unknown. Sequenced here: cultured CD8+ T cells from PBMCs, sampled from culture after CMV antigen stimulation. The origin of the receptors is a human donor in good health (CMV status not recorded). Some clones in this sample may be carry-over from other donors' samples.

This clonotype is a singleton in its sample. This sequence joins TRBV2 and TRBJ1-5; D is perhaps TRBD1 (6 bases). This CDR3 is built from 16 residues. Germline values: CDR1 SNHLY, CDR2 FYNNEI. Trimming took 3 bases from V and 6 from J, leaving 18 bases between them. The CDR3 spells CASSDPEGGQGQPQHF. CDR3 DNA: TGTGCCAGCAGTGACCCGGAGGGGGGGCAAGGTCAGCCCCAGCATTTT.

CDR3 coding DNA: TGTGCCAGAGGGGGGGACAATGAGCAGTTCTTC. Protein product: CARGGDNEQFF. The rearrangement uses TRBV6-6 and TRBJ2-1; tentatively, D is TRBD2 (7 bases). There are 11 residues in the CDR3. V was trimmed by 9 bases and J by 5 bases, leaving 8 bases between them. Germline CDR1 reads MNHNY; CDR2 reads SVGAGI (reference sequence).